This T cell receptor beta chain was observed in a study of blood T cell repertoires in COVID-19. Study-level information: Sources were T cells, B-cell-depleted T cells, or PBMCs; the material itself was cDNA or gDNA.

Sequencing was performed with immunoSEQ multiplex PCR; in TCRdb, only in-frame clones are kept and a portion is missing. The sample has some 300,000 clones; about 90% are singletons. This study enrolled people aged about 18 to 100 from about 26 US geographic areas. Recovered participants had two consecutive negative NP/OP PCR tests, healthcare professional clearance, or symptom resolution. This receptor was taken from a woman aged 30 to 39 who had recovered from COVID-19. The sequenced material came from PBMCs or T cells enriched from blood (not recorded which).

The chain's CDR3 is CASSRTGLGDYGYTF. CDR3 DNA: TGTGCCAGCAGCCGAACAGGTCTTGGAGACTATGGCTACACCTTC. The chain uses TRBV11-2 and TRBJ1-2, with D perhaps matching TRBD1 (5 bases). CDR3 length: 15 amino acids. Between the trimmed V and J ends, which lost 5 bases and 3 bases, there was a span of 16 bases. Germline assignment: CDR1 SGHAT and CDR2 FQNNGV.